The 24 T cell receptor beta chains presented below share a single source sample, sequenced in a study of radiotherapy plus CTLA-4 blockade in lung cancer. Only in-frame clones appear in the TCRdb table, and some are missing; sequencing was by immunoSEQ multiplex PCR. This table has 55,000 to 80,000 clones, around 86% appearing once. The sample here was peripheral blood, taken from a patient treated with radiotherapy plus ipilimumab. The receptors stem from a human donor with non-small cell lung cancer that progressed on radiotherapy plus ipilimumab.

The chain is built from TRBV5-1 and TRBJ2-5; a possible D gene is TRBD2 (5 bases). The CDR3 consists of 16 residues. Trimming cost V 0 bases and J 1 base, with 13 bases left between them. The germline V gene encodes CDR1 SGHRS and CDR2 YFSETQ. This CDR3 reads CASSLGTSLGQETQYF. The CDR3 nucleotides read TGCGCCAGCAGCTTGGGGACTTCTCTGGGCCAAGAGACCCAGTACTTC.

The V gene is TRBV15, the J gene TRBJ2-5; the D gene is possibly TRBD1 (6 bases). Trimming pared 0 bases from V and 5 bases from J, leaving 10 bases between. Germline V gene data show CDR1 as LNHNV and CDR2 as YYDKDF (reference sequence). The CDR3 covers 14 residues. CDR3 nucleotides: TGTGCCACCAGCAGAGAGCAGGGGTGGGAGACCCAGTACTTC. Translated: CATSREQGWETQYF.

The chain links TRBV2 to TRBJ2-2, with D possibly TRBD2 on 5 matching bases. CDR1 is SNHLY, CDR2 FYNNEI, per germline. The CDR3 is 13 residues long. With 3 bases removed from V and 7 bases from J, the gap between germline ends came to 9 bases. The CDR3: CASSEGVIGELFF. As DNA, the CDR3 is TGTGCCAGCAGTGAGGGAGTAATCGGGGAGCTGTTTTTT.

The sample holds a few counts of this clone. V usage is TRBV7-3 and J usage is TRBJ2-1, with D unresolved. The CDR3 is 15 residues long. Germline V gives CDR1 SGHTA, CDR2 FQGTGA. The ends were cut back, 5 bases at V and 4 bases at J, with 15 bases in the middle. CDR3 region: CASSPTDQLYNEQFF. The DNA of the CDR3 is TGTGCCAGCAGCCCAACTGATCAGTTGTACAATGAGCAGTTCTTC.

The genes are TRBV5-1 and TRBJ2-3; D gene ambiguous. In germline, CDR1 is SGHRS, CDR2 YFSETQ. The germline V and J ends were trimmed by 0 bases and 1 base, with 9 bases remaining between them. The CDR3 extends over 15 amino acids. This chain's CDR3 is CASSLDGAGTDTQYF. CDR3 coding DNA: TGCGCCAGCAGCTTGGATGGTGCCGGCACAGATACGCAGTATTTT. The full variable domain, in which reference TRBV5-1 and TRBJ2-3 provide the parts outside the CDR3, is KAGVTQTPRYLIKTRGQQVTLSCSPISGHRSVSWYQQTPGQGLQFLFEYFSETQRNKGNFPGRFSGRQFSNSRSEMNVSTLELGDSALYLCASSLDGAGTDTQYFGPGTRLTVL.

This chain joins TRBV10-2 and TRBJ1-2; D ambiguous. CDR3 length: 13 residues. V lost 3 bases to trimming and J lost 6 bases, with 11 bases between them. From germline, CDR1 is WSHSY and CDR2 SAAADI. This CDR3 is CASSERRVDGYTF. The CDR3 DNA reads as TGCGCCAGCAGTGAAAGGCGAGTCGATGGCTACACCTTC.

The chain employs TRBV9 and TRBJ1-1, with TRBD1 matching over 7 bases. Trimming removed 0 bases from V and 0 bases from J; junction bases left unmatched: 2. The CDR3 length is 15 residues. Germline assignment: CDR1 SGDLS and CDR2 YYNGEE. Written as DNA, the CDR3 is TGTGCCAGCAGCGTAGTAGGGGGCATGAACACTGAAGCTTTCTTT. This gives the protein CASSVVGGMNTEAFF.

The rearrangement joins TRBV7-2 to TRBJ1-3; 9 bases match TRBD1. V lost 4 bases to trimming and J lost 4 bases; unmatched junction nucleotides: 2. The CDR3 consists of 14 residues. Per germline, CDR1 SGHTA and CDR2 FQGNSA. DNA for the CDR3: TGTGCCAGCAGCTGGACAGGGGTGGGAAACACCATATATTTT. This translates into CASSWTGVGNTIYF.

The rearrangement links TRBV25-1 to TRBJ2-1; D is unresolved. The CDR3 sequence is 15 residues long. Per germline, CDR1 MGHDK and CDR2 SYGVNS. Between the trimmed V and J ends, which lost 1 base and 2 bases, there was a span of 9 bases. This CDR3 is CASSESVGAYNEQFF. Written as DNA, the CDR3 is TGTGCCAGCAGTGAATCGGTGGGTGCCTACAATGAGCAGTTCTTC.

The gene calls are TRBV2 and TRBJ1-4; no clear D gene. With 8 bases removed from V and 5 bases from J, the gap between germline ends came to 12 bases. CDR3 length equals 13 residues. The germline gives CDR1 SNHLY, CDR2 FYNNEI. CDR3 region: CASRRWGNEKLFF. The CDR3 DNA reads TGTGCCAGCCGACGCTGGGGAAATGAAAAACTGTTTTTT.

About this clone itself: The junction departs from germline at one end; a sequencing error may be responsible. The CDR3: CASNLAGNTEAFF. The CDR3, as DNA: TGTGCCAGCAATTTAGCAGGGAACACTGAAGCTTTCTTT. The chain has TRBV28 and TRBJ1-1; D is unresolved. Germline V gene lookup returns CDR1 MDHEN and CDR2 SYDVKM. The CDR3 totals 13 residues.

The chain links TRBV10-3 to TRBJ1-3; no clear D. CDR3 length: 13 amino acids. Germline-derived CDR1 and CDR2 are ENHRY and SYGVKD. V was trimmed by 7 bases and J by 4 bases, leaving 11 bases between them. As DNA, the CDR3 is TGTGCCATCAAACCGCTCGGCGGAAACACCATATATTTT. It yields the protein CAIKPLGGNTIYF.

The CDR3 DNA follows: TGTGCCAGCAGCGTCGGACGTGGACTAGGAGTTACCCAGTACTTC. This codes for CASSVGRGLGVTQYF. The gene calls are TRBV9 and TRBJ2-5, with TRBD2 identical over 7 bases. V lost 2 bases and J lost 8; bases outside the gene matches: 12. Germline assignment: CDR1 SGDLS and CDR2 YYNGEE. CDR3 length equals 15 residues.

The chain joins TRBV7-2 to TRBJ2-1; perhaps TRBD2 as D (7 bases). This CDR3 is built from 14 residues. Per the germline V gene, CDR1 is SGHTA and CDR2 is FQGNSA. V lost 8 bases, J lost 6 bases, and 17 bases lay in between. The CDR3 here is CASGRGYESNEQFF. The CDR3 bases are TGTGCCAGCGGGAGGGGGTACGAAAGCAATGAGCAGTTCTTC.

Only one count was recorded for this clone. CDR3: CASSLDNSYEQYF. DNA of the CDR3: TGTGCCAGCAGCTTAGACAACTCCTACGAGCAGTACTTC. The chain links TRBV11-2 to TRBJ2-7, with unresolved D. Germline-derived CDR1 and CDR2 are SGHAT and FQNNGV. V was pared by 0 bases and J by 0 bases, with 3 bases between. The length of the CDR3 is 13 residues.

CDR3: CASNIPSGGRQRNTEAFF. CDR3 sequence (DNA): TGTGCCAGCAACATACCCTCCGGGGGGAGACAACGGAACACTGAAGCTTTCTTT. This chain joins TRBV27 and TRBJ1-1, with D possibly matching TRBD1 (5 bases). CDR1 is MNHEY and CDR2 is SMNVEV in the germline V gene (reference sequence). V was pared by 7 bases and J by 1 base, with 25 bases between. CDR3 length: 18 residues.

This clone occurred once. The V and J genes are TRBV7-3 and TRBJ2-3; D is unclear. In germline, CDR1 is SGHTA, CDR2 FQGTGA. Trimming left V 1 base short and J 4 bases short, with 6 bases between. The length of the CDR3 is 13 residues. DNA for the CDR3: TGTGCCAGCAGCTTAAAGGGCGCAGATACGCAGTATTTT. Protein sequence: CASSLKGADTQYF.

V is TRBV13 and J is TRBJ1-1; D not certain. Trimming shortened V by 3 bases and J by 4 bases, and 9 bases separated the two germline ends. Germline V gene data show CDR1 as PRHDT and CDR2 as FYEKMQ (reference sequence). The CDR3 covers 13 residues. The CDR3 loop is CASSFGSGTEAFF. CDR3 in DNA: TGTGCCAGCAGCTTCGGGAGCGGCACTGAAGCTTTCTTT.

The chain links TRBV9 to TRBJ2-2, with 8 positions matching TRBD1. In germline, CDR1 is SGDLS, CDR2 YYNGEE. The V and J ends lost 3 bases and 7 bases, in that order; junction bases with no gene match: 8. This CDR3 has 15 amino acids. CDR3 residues: CASSARTGSIGELFF. The CDR3 DNA sequence: TGTGCCAGCAGCGCTAGGACAGGGTCAATCGGGGAGCTGTTTTTT.

V and J are TRBV5-1 and TRBJ2-1; TRBD2 agrees at 7 bases. J gave up 6 bases and V 3 bases, and 6 bases lay outside the gene matches. CDR1 and CDR2 (germline): SGHRS, YFSETQ. This CDR3 comprises 14 residues. The chain's CDR3 is CASSSGTKGNEQFF. Written as DNA, the CDR3 is TGCGCCAGCAGCTCCGGGACTAAAGGCAATGAGCAGTTCTTC. Full variable domain (rest looked up from reference TRBV5-1 and TRBJ2-1): KAGVTQTPRYLIKTRGQQVTLSCSPISGHRSVSWYQQTPGQGLQFLFEYFSETQRNKGNFPGRFSGRQFSNSRSEMNVSTLELGDSALYLCASSSGTKGNEQFFGPGTRLTVL.

This rearrangement joins TRBV18 to TRBJ1-2; no clear D. Looked up from germline, CDR1 is KGHSH and CDR2 is LQKENI. The V end was cut by 2 bases, the J end by 2 bases, with 9 bases between. CDR3 length: 14 amino acids. DNA of the CDR3: TGTGCCAGCTCACCAGAGGAGAGAAACTATGGCTACACCTTC. Translated, it gives CASSPEERNYGYTF.

The rearrangement uses TRBV19 and TRBJ2-3; D is possibly TRBD1 or TRBD2 (5 bases each). This CDR3 spans 14 amino acids. V shed 5 bases and J shed 1 base, with 10 bases lying between them. Germline V gene data show CDR1 as LNHDA and CDR2 as SQIVND (reference sequence). CDR3: CASSPRDGTDTQYF. The CDR3 bases are TGTGCCAGTAGTCCTCGGGACGGCACAGATACGCAGTATTTT.

This clone has just one count. V is TRBV13 and J is TRBJ1-2; no clear D. Deletions cut 0 bases from V and 7 bases from J, with 6 bases between. Germline CDR1 PRHDT, CDR2 FYEKMQ (reference sequence). The CDR3 consists of 12 residues. CDR3 bases: TGTGCCAGCAGCTTAGGCGTGGGTGGCTACACCTTC. Protein sequence: CASSLGVGGYTF. Supplemented by reference TRBV13 and TRBJ1-2, the full variable domain reads AAGVIQSPRHLIKEKRETATLKCYPIPRHDTVYWYQQGPGQDPQFLISFYEKMQSDKGSIPDRFSAQQFSDYHSELNMSSLELGDSALYFCASSLGVGGYTFGSGTRLTVV.

This chain joins TRBV5-6 and TRBJ2-6, with a weak D call TRBD2 (6 bases). Germline lookup yields CDR1 SGHDT and CDR2 YYEEEE. CDR3 length: 15 residues. V lost 2 bases, J lost 4 bases, and 10 bases lay in between. The chain's CDR3 is CASSLGGSGANVLTF. In nucleotides, the CDR3 is TGTGCCAGCAGCTTAGGAGGGTCAGGGGCCAACGTCCTGACTTTC.